The 26 T cell receptor beta chains presented below share a single source sample, sequenced in a study of cytomegalovirus exposure and HLA in healthy donors. Vbeta (60) and Jbeta (13) primers were used in the PCR. Generated by immunoSEQ multiplex PCR, the TCRdb table keeps only in-frame clones and is missing some. Of about 190,000 clones in the sample, 85% were seen once. The sample was PBMCs. The receptors were gathered from a boy younger than 10 in good health and CMV-seronegative.

This clone has only one observation. J is TRBJ2-1 and V is TRBV10-3, with D perhaps TRBD2 (6 bases). V was shortened by 3 bases and J by 8 bases, with 20 bases between the two germline ends. The germline CDR1 and CDR2 sequences are ENHRY and SYGVKD. The CDR3 is 16 residues long. CDR3 nucleotides: TGTGCCATCAGTGACAGTAGGGGACTTCAACGAGATGAGCAGTTCTTC. Protein product: CAISDSRGLQRDEQFF.

The genes are TRBV7-9 and TRBJ2-4; D unresolved. The CDR3 runs to 14 residues. V lost 1 base and J lost 0, with 4 bases in between. In germline, CDR1 is SEHNR, CDR2 FQNEAQ (reference sequence). The CDR3 coding sequence is TGTGCCAGCAGCTTAGACTTAGCCAAAAACATTCAGTACTTC. It yields the protein CASSLDLAKNIQYF.

The rearrangement joins TRBV7-9 to TRBJ2-3; TRBD2 is a possible D gene (6 bases). V dropped 3 bases and J dropped 5 bases, with 18 bases sitting between them. This CDR3 comprises 16 residues. Germline CDR1 is SEHNR and CDR2 is FQNEAQ (reference sequence). The CDR3: CASSLAETSGRDTQYF. CDR3 bases: TGTGCCAGCAGCTTGGCTGAGACTAGTGGTAGAGATACGCAGTATTTT.

The V gene is TRBV14, the J gene TRBJ2-2, with 8 bases that match TRBD2. CDR1 is SGHDN and CDR2 is FVKESK in the germline V gene. Trimming removed 2 bases from V and 3 bases from J; junction bases left unmatched: 5. The CDR3 is 16 residues long. This chain's CDR3 is CASSQSRGGDTGELFF. CDR3 in DNA: TGTGCCAGCAGCCAAAGTCGGGGGGGAGACACCGGGGAGCTGTTTTTT.

As regards this clone: One end of the junction does not line up with germline, which may come from a read error. The gene calls are TRBV28 and TRBJ1-1; D is possibly TRBD1 (5 bases). The length of the CDR3 is 12 residues. In germline, CDR1 is MDHEN, CDR2 SYDVKM. The CDR3 DNA reads TGTGCCACCAGTTTTGCCCAGGGTGAAGCTTTCTTT. Translation gives CATSFAQGEAFF. Full variable domain (missing parts from reference TRBV28 and TRBJ1-1): DVKVTQSSRYLVKRTGEKVFLECVQDMDHENMFWYRQDPGLGLRLIYFSYDVKMKEKGDIPEGYSVSREKKERFSLILESASTNQTSMYLCATSFAQGEAFFGQGTRLTVV.

The chain combines TRBV5-4 with TRBJ1-1, with D perhaps matching TRBD1 (6 bases). V was clipped by 6 bases and J by 1 base, with 10 bases between them. The germline V gene encodes CDR1 SGHNT and CDR2 YYREEE (reference sequence). The CDR3 consists of 13 residues. The CDR3 region is CASTETGNTEAFF. The DNA for the CDR3 is TGTGCCAGCACTGAGACAGGGAACACTGAAGCTTTCTTT.

The CDR3 bases are TGCGCCAGCAGCCAAGTGGGTCTGCGGGATGAGCAGTTCTTC. Protein product: CASSQVGLRDEQFF. This chain uses TRBV4-1 with TRBJ2-1; D might be TRBD2 (5 bases). V lost 1 base and J 8 bases, leaving 12 bases between the germline ends. Germline loops: CDR1 MGHRA, CDR2 YSYEKL. The CDR3 runs to 14 residues.

V gene TRBV19 combines with J gene TRBJ1-5; the D is unclear. This CDR3 is built from 16 residues. V lost 4 bases and J 7 bases, leaving 20 bases between the germline ends. CDR1 and CDR2 (germline): LNHDA, SQIVND (reference sequence). Here the CDR3 reads CASSRISRPREQPQHF. DNA for the CDR3: TGTGCCAGTAGTAGGATCTCCCGGCCTCGGGAGCAGCCCCAGCATTTT.

V usage is TRBV6-1 and J usage is TRBJ2-7; 7 bases agree with TRBD1. From germline, CDR1 is MNHNS and CDR2 SASEGT. J was trimmed by 6 bases and V by 6 bases; bases with no gene match: 8. CDR3 length equals 13 residues. The DNA of the CDR3 is TGTGCCAGCAGCACTACAGGGGTTCTCGAGCAGTACGTC. This sequence encodes CASSTTGVLEQYV.

The chain couples TRBV20-1 to TRBJ2-5; no firm D call. Trimming left V 4 bases short and J 5 bases short, with 8 bases between. Germline V CDR1 and CDR2: DFQATT, SNEGSKA (reference sequence). This CDR3 region has 11 residues. CDR3 sequence: CSATDGETQYF. The CDR3 DNA reads as TGCAGTGCTACCGACGGGGAGACCCAGTACTTC.

CDR3 coding DNA: TGTGCCAGCAGCGTCGATATGACTCCCTACAATGAGCAGTTCTTC. Protein product: CASSVDMTPYNEQFF. V and J are TRBV2 and TRBJ2-1; D unresolved. Germline values: CDR1 SNHLY, CDR2 FYNNEI. V lost 6 bases and J 2 bases, leaving 14 bases between the germline ends. The CDR3 is made up of 15 amino acids.

Turning to this clone: The same CDR3 is also encoded by other DNA sequences in this sample. This sequence joins TRBV27 and TRBJ2-1, with 12 nucleotides matching TRBD2. Germline loops: CDR1 MNHEY, CDR2 SMNVEV (reference sequence). V gave up 5 bases and J gave up 2 bases; unmatched junction bases: 16. The CDR3 runs 20 residues. The CDR3 reads CASSRPLAGGRRRPYNEQFF. CDR3 nucleotides: TGTGCCAGCAGTCGACCCCTAGCGGGAGGGAGGAGAAGGCCCTACAATGAGCAGTTCTTC.

V gene TRBV21-1 combines with J gene TRBJ1-5; the table gives TRBD1 as D, unverified against the DNA. TRBV21-1 is a pseudogene. The CDR3 spans 18 residues. CDR3 amino acids: CASSKATDRVGASQPQHF. The CDR3 nucleotides are TGTGCCAGCAGCAAAGCAACCGACAGGGTAGGGGCTAGTCAGCCCCAGCATTTT.

The CDR3 is CASSYDRPNEAFF. CDR3 DNA: TGCGCCAGCAGCTACGACAGGCCGAATGAAGCTTTCTTT. The J gene is TRBJ1-1, the V gene TRBV5-1; TRBD1 might be the D (6 bases). Trimming removed 3 bases from V and 7 bases from J, with 13 bases in between. Germline CDR1 reads SGHRS; CDR2 reads YFSETQ. This CDR3 is built from 13 residues.

The V gene is TRBV19, the J gene TRBJ1-1; 8 bases map to TRBD1. CDR3 length: 16 residues. CDR1 is LNHDA, CDR2 SQIVND, per germline (reference sequence). V was pared by 3 bases and J by 1 base, with 7 bases of the junction left unmatched. CDR3 DNA: TGTGCCAGTAGTATGCATCCCCAGGGGGCGAACACTGAAGCTTTCTTT. Its protein is CASSMHPQGANTEAFF.

This chain's CDR3 is CASSLRGGPGYTF. The DNA of the CDR3 is TGTGCCAGCAGCTTGCGGGGAGGGCCTGGCTACACCTTC. The V call is TRBV5-6, the J call TRBJ1-2; D gene uncertain. V was shortened by 1 base and J by 7 bases, with 11 bases between the two germline ends. The CDR3 totals 13 residues. CDR1 SGHDT and CDR2 YYEEEE come from the germline V gene.

The chain couples TRBV5-1 to TRBJ1-2; 10 bases map to TRBD1. J lost 2 bases, V lost 4 bases, and 5 bases had no gene match. Germline CDR1 and CDR2: SGHRS and YFSETQ. The CDR3 extends over 15 amino acids. CDR3 in DNA: TGCGCCAGCAGCGGGGGGACAGGGGCCAACTATGGCTACACCTTC. It codes for CASSGGTGANYGYTF.

The chain links TRBV4-1 to TRBJ1-5; possibly TRBD1 for D (5 bases). Trimming took off 8 bases at V and 2 bases at J, with 10 bases between the two ends. The CDR3 loop spans 13 amino acids. Germline V gene sequence: CDR1 MGHRA, CDR2 YSYEKL. CDR3 loop: CASSGGGNQPQHF. CDR3 bases: TGCGCCAGCTCTGGGGGGGGCAATCAGCCCCAGCATTTT.

This chain uses TRBV6-1 with TRBJ2-7; D gene ambiguous. Trimming took 0 bases from V and 3 from J, leaving 12 bases between them. CDR1 MNHNS and CDR2 SASEGT come from the germline V gene. The length of the CDR3 is 15 residues. CDR3 region: CASSEATESVYEQYF. The CDR3 DNA is TGTGCCAGCAGTGAAGCGACGGAGAGCGTCTACGAGCAGTACTTC.

The V and J genes are TRBV5-4 and TRBJ1-4; possibly TRBD1 for D (5 bases). Germline values: CDR1 SGHNT, CDR2 YYREEE (reference sequence). V was shortened by 4 bases and J by 2 bases, with 12 bases between the two germline ends. This CDR3 has 15 amino acids. CDR3 amino acids: CASSASGRTNEKLFF. The CDR3 bases are TGTGCCAGCAGCGCCTCAGGGCGCACTAATGAAAAACTGTTTTTT.

J is TRBJ1-4 and V is TRBV5-6; TRBD1 matches 9 bases. Germline CDR1 is SGHDT and CDR2 is YYEEEE. CDR3 size: 16 residues. Trimming removed 4 bases from V and 5 bases from J; junction bases left unmatched: 9. CDR3 loop: CASSVTTGQGNEKLFF. Written as DNA, the CDR3 is TGTGCCAGCAGCGTCACGACGGGACAGGGAAATGAAAAACTGTTTTTT.

The chain recombines TRBV7-8 with TRBJ2-7; possible D gene TRBD1, 6 bases. Germline V lookup: CDR1 SGHVS, CDR2 FQNEAQ. The V end was cut by 5 bases, the J end by 1 base, with 15 bases between. CDR3 length: 15 amino acids. This CDR3 is CASSHRTARSYEQYV. For the CDR3, the DNA is TGTGCCAGCAGCCATAGGACAGCGAGATCCTACGAGCAGTACGTC.

CDR3 residues: CASRGIGQGTDTQYF. The DNA for the CDR3 is TGTGCCAGCAGGGGTATTGGACAGGGCACAGATACGCAGTATTTT. This rearrangement joins TRBV2 to TRBJ2-3, with 7 nucleotides matching TRBD1. Germline CDR1 is SNHLY and CDR2 is FYNNEI. CDR3 length: 15 amino acids. J gave up 1 base and V 6 bases, and 7 bases lay outside the gene matches.

Comment on this clone: Other DNA sequences in this sample translate to the same CDR3. This chain links TRBV28 with TRBJ2-5; no firm D call. The CDR3 length is 11 residues. V shed 3 bases and J shed 4 bases, with 3 bases lying between them. Germline V gene sequence: CDR1 MDHEN, CDR2 SYDVKM. In DNA form, the CDR3 reads TGTGCCAGCAGTTTGCGAGAGACCCAGTACTTC. Its translation: CASSLRETQYF.

This chain links TRBV30 with TRBJ2-3, with D possibly matching TRBD2 (6 bases). Deletions cut 5 bases from V and 6 bases from J, with 12 bases between. The CDR3 has 12 residues. Looked up from germline, CDR1 is GTSNPN and CDR2 is SVGIG (reference sequence). This chain's CDR3 is CAWGRPPDTQYF. The DNA of the CDR3 is TGTGCCTGGGGGAGGCCCCCGGATACGCAGTATTTT.

The sample holds a few counts of this clone. V usage is TRBV25-1 and J usage is TRBJ2-1; 7 bases fit TRBD2. This CDR3 contains 15 residues. V lost 2 bases and J lost 6; bases outside the gene matches: 7. Germline V gene lookup returns CDR1 MGHDK and CDR2 SYGVNS. The CDR3 DNA follows: TGTGCCAGCAGTGAACTGGGAGGGCTTGGCAATGAGCAGTTCTTC. This encodes CASSELGGLGNEQFF.